The source of this T cell receptor beta chain is a study of cytomegalovirus exposure and HLA in healthy donors. The PCR was carried out with 60 Vbeta primers and 13 Jbeta primers. TCRdb's copy holds only in-frame clones and misses some; the assay was immunoSEQ multiplex PCR. The sample has about 190,000 clones, about 83% seen once. The V gene's germline CDR1 is MNHNS and CDR2 SASEGT. The CDR3 extends over 14 amino acids. V lost 5 bases and J 2 bases, leaving 13 bases between the germline ends. This clonotype was sampled from a man aged 40-49 years in good health and CMV-seropositive. Source material: PBMCs. The rearrangement joins TRBV6-1 to TRBJ2-7; D might be TRBD2 (6 bases). The CDR3 here is CASSRRGTTYEQYF. The CDR3 DNA reads TGTGCCAGCAGTCGGCGGGGCACAACCTACGAGCAGTACTTC.